The 17 T cell receptor beta chains presented below share a single source sample, sequenced in a study of blood T cells in healthy people across ages. Sample-barcoded 5' priming and a J-beta primer mix drove a second PCR of roughly 7 to 11 cycles. From the 5' RACE reads, TCRdb called clonotypes with MiXCR, one entry per CDR3 protein. This repertoire shows about 1.4 million distinct CDR3 sequences, around 55% found once; its top ten account for 6.5% to 8.5%. Sequences were obtained from blood. Source of these receptors: a man between 18 and 35 years old in good health.

The chain has TRBV20-1 and TRBJ1-4; 11 positions agree with TRBD1. V gave up 1 base and J gave up 7 bases; unmatched junction bases: 5. Per germline, CDR1 DFQATT and CDR2 SNEGSKA (reference sequence). The CDR3 contains 15 residues. The DNA of the CDR3 is TGCAGTGCTAGAGTGGACAGGGGGCTGTCTGAAAAACTGTTTTTT. Its translation: CSARVDRGLSEKLFF.

The gene calls are TRBV20-1 and TRBJ2-3, with D possibly TRBD2 on 5 matching bases. V was shortened by 6 bases and J by 6 bases, with 7 bases between the two germline ends. Per germline, CDR1 DFQATT and CDR2 SNEGSKA (reference sequence). This CDR3 has 10 residues. CDR3 amino acids: CSAPGDTQYF. For the CDR3, the DNA is TGCAGTGCCCCGGGGGATACGCAGTATTTT.

The CDR3 DNA reads as TGTGCCAGCCGGCCAACTAGCGGGGTGGGGGAGCAGTTCTTC. Its protein is CASRPTSGVGEQFF. The chain recombines TRBV7-6 with TRBJ2-1; 10 positions match TRBD2. Germline-derived CDR1 and CDR2 are SGHVS and FNYEAQ. V lost 8 bases and J lost 10; bases outside the gene matches: 11. The CDR3 sequence is 14 residues long.

The V call is TRBV7-9, the J call TRBJ2-6; no definite D call. This CDR3 has 15 residues. Germline values: CDR1 SEHNR, CDR2 FQNEAQ (reference sequence). Between the trimmed V and J ends, which lost 7 bases and 0 bases, there was a span of 10 bases. The CDR3 loop is CASIGRNSGANVLTF. CDR3 nucleotides: TGTGCCAGCATCGGACGGAACTCTGGGGCCAACGTCCTGACTTTC.

The CDR3 is CASNHGQRKHQPQHF. CDR3 DNA: TGTGCCAGCAACCATGGACAGAGAAAGCATCAGCCCCAGCATTTT. The gene calls are TRBV6-2 or TRBV6-3 and TRBJ1-5, with a possible D match to TRBD1 (6 bases). Germline CDR1 reads MNHEY; CDR2 reads SVGEGT. Trimming took off 7 bases at V and 5 bases at J, with 18 bases between the two ends. The CDR3 contains 15 residues.

Comments on this clonotype: It may be a read error: a sequence one base away is much more abundant. This chain joins TRBV12-3 or TRBV12-4 and TRBJ2-5; TRBD2 matches at 11 bases. Germline trimming cut 2 bases from V and 7 bases from J; bases unmatched to any gene: 3. CDR3 length: 14 amino acids. CDR3 nucleotide sequence: TGTGCCAGCAGTTTACTAGCGGGGGGTGGGACCCAGTACTTC. This gives the protein CASSLLAGGGTQYF.

The CDR3 sequence: CASSRGLAGRQGETQYF. CDR3 sequence (DNA): TGCGCCAGCAGCCGAGGACTAGCGGGTCGTCAAGGAGAGACCCAGTACTTC. The J gene is TRBJ2-5, the V gene TRBV4-3; 11 bases match TRBD2. The CDR3 contains 17 residues. J lost 4 bases, V lost 4 bases, and 11 bases had no gene match. Germline lookup yields CDR1 LGHNA and CDR2 YSLEER.

The chain combines TRBV12-3 or TRBV12-4 with TRBJ1-4; TRBD1 matches 7 bases. This CDR3 is built from 14 residues. Trimming at V came to 5 bases and at J to 7 bases, leaving 7 bases not matched to a gene. The CDR3 here is CASSMTGLAEKLFF. In nucleotides, the CDR3 is TGTGCCAGCAGTATGACAGGGTTGGCTGAAAAACTGTTTTTT.

The chain recombines TRBV7-2 with TRBJ2-7; 9 bases are shared with TRBD2. The CDR3 contains 15 residues. V shed 6 bases, J shed 1 base, and the junction held 7 bases outside the gene matches. The germline gives CDR1 SGHTA, CDR2 FQGNSA. CDR3 residues: CASSSSGVQSYEQYF. In DNA form, the CDR3 reads TGTGCCAGCAGTTCTAGCGGGGTGCAATCCTACGAGCAGTACTTC.

The chain joins TRBV7-2 to TRBJ2-7, with a possible D match to TRBD1 (5 bases). Trimming pared 8 bases from V and 3 bases from J, leaving 26 bases between. Per germline, CDR1 SGHTA and CDR2 FQGNSA. This CDR3 has 17 amino acids. The CDR3 here is CASGDWGRVYPIYEQYF. CDR3 nucleotides: TGTGCCAGCGGCGACTGGGGCAGGGTGTATCCCATCTACGAGCAGTACTTC.

This clonotype was seen a handful of times. V gene TRBV6-6 combines with J gene TRBJ1-1, with D hard to call. V dropped 2 bases and J dropped 2 bases, with 9 bases sitting between them. This CDR3 spans 14 amino acids. The V gene's germline CDR1 is MNHNY and CDR2 SVGAGI (reference sequence). The CDR3 DNA reads TGTGCCAGCAGTTACCGAGGAGCTAACACTGAAGCTTTCTTT. Protein sequence: CASSYRGANTEAFF.

The V and J genes are TRBV28 and TRBJ2-3, with 13 bases lining up with TRBD2. J lost 4 bases, V lost 5 bases, and 3 bases had no gene match. The V gene's germline CDR1 is MDHEN and CDR2 SYDVKM. This CDR3 has 15 residues. CDR3 region: CASSGTSGVSDTQYF. In nucleotides, the CDR3 is TGTGCCAGCAGTGGGACTAGCGGGGTATCAGATACGCAGTATTTT.

In this sample, this clonotype turned up a few times. This rearrangement joins TRBV4-1 to TRBJ1-1; 9 bases agree with TRBD1. Germline V gives CDR1 MGHRA, CDR2 YSYEKL. The CDR3 sequence is 15 residues long. The V segment lost 3 bases and the J segment 4 bases; nucleotides outside the gene matches: 6. CDR3 residues: CASSQTPGQGTEAFF. CDR3 in DNA: TGCGCCAGCAGCCAGACTCCGGGACAGGGCACTGAAGCTTTCTTT.

This clonotype was seen more than once but under ten times. V is TRBV6-5 and J is TRBJ2-1; 7 bases are a match to TRBD2. Germline CDR1 is MNHEY and CDR2 is SVGAGI. V dropped 1 base and J dropped 9; count of bases not matched to a gene: 9. The CDR3 totals 15 residues. The CDR3 is CASSYFRGGPFEQFF. CDR3 nucleotides: TGTGCCAGCAGTTACTTTCGGGGAGGGCCCTTTGAGCAGTTCTTC.

This clonotype was picked up a small number of times. J is TRBJ1-5 and V is TRBV20-1; D is ambiguous. CDR1 and CDR2 from the germline V gene are DFQATT and SNEGSKA (reference sequence). This CDR3 is 11 amino acids long. Trimming took 4 bases from V and 7 from J, leaving 8 bases between them. CDR3 sequence reads: CSATGGQPQHF. In DNA, the CDR3 is TGCAGTGCTACAGGTGGCCAGCCCCAGCATTTT.

Notes on this clonotype: A read error may be the cause here, since a much bigger clone is one base away. The chain joins TRBV27 to TRBJ2-3; D unresolved. Trimming took off 6 bases at V and 1 base at J, with 5 bases between the two ends. This CDR3 is 12 amino acids long. Germline assignment: CDR1 MNHEY and CDR2 SMNVEV (reference sequence). The DNA of the CDR3 is TGTGCCAGCAGGGTGGGCACAGATACGCAGTATTTT. Translating it yields CASRVGTDTQYF.

This chain joins TRBV6-2 or TRBV6-3 and TRBJ2-7; D call uncertain. From germline, CDR1 is MNHEY and CDR2 SVGEGT. The CDR3 loop spans 12 amino acids. V was clipped by 8 bases and J by 2 bases, with 10 bases between them. CDR3 amino acids: CASSHTTYEQYF. The DNA of the CDR3 is TGTGCCAGCTCTCACACTACCTACGAGCAGTACTTC.